A selection of T cell receptor beta chains follows, all from one sample in a study of regulatory T cells in long-lasting Graves disease. TCRdb recomputed calls from the multiplex PCR reads with MiXCR, one row per CDR3 protein. The sample includes fewer than 400,000 distinct CDR3 sequences, less than 25% seen only once; the top ten take about 20%. This sample comprised peripheral blood mononuclear cells (PBMCs), obtained when the disease was refractory, from a patient treated with antithyroid drugs. The receptors here all came from a female donor with Graves disease. Each CDR3 is given without its conserved first and last residue.

j_call v_call cdr3_length cdr3_aa
TRBJ1-1 TRBV12-3/TRBV12-4 11 ASSPDRGTEAF
TRBJ2-7 TRBV25-1 13 ASSDSGGQDYEQY
TRBJ2-5 TRBV6-1 18 ASTVAWLATITGGQETQY
TRBJ1-2 TRBV24-1 11 ATSDLNDYGYT
TRBJ2-7 TRBV29-1 9 SPRGTCPPS
TRBJ1-5 TRBV2 11 ASTGDDNQPQH
TRBJ2-5 TRBV6-2/TRBV6-3 12 ASGTSGSWETQC
TRBJ1-2 TRBV19 13 ASCSGTGNDYGYT
TRBJ2-5 TRBV4-1 17 ASSQVSIASGRHQETQY
- TRBV5-1 14 ASSLGGQPYQETQY
TRBJ2-2 TRBV6-1 15 ASSDSQRGAGTGELF
TRBJ2-7 TRBV20-1 11 SARTGVVNEQY
TRBJ1-6 TRBV28 14 ASSLPLGSYNSPLH
TRBJ2-5 TRBV18 11 ASSPGPWETQY
TRBJ2-1 TRBV6-2/TRBV6-3 15 ASRAGTSGYSYNEQF
TRBJ2-5 TRBV14 11 ASSQESWETQY